Presented here are 30 T cell receptor beta chains from one specimen sequenced in a study of T cell responses to AZD1222 COVID-19 vaccine. Data came from immunoSEQ multiplex PCR; TCRdb stores just in-frame clones and leaves some out. The table lists over 120,000 clones, 90% to 95% of them singletons. The input for sequencing was peripheral blood, taken on day 0 of AZD1222 vaccination. These receptors were collected from an adult in good health.

This rearrangement joins TRBV11-2 to TRBJ1-1; D is unclear. The CDR3 consists of 12 residues. Trimming left V 1 base short and J 8 bases short, with 8 bases between. Germline CDR1 reads SGHAT; CDR2 reads FQNNGV. CDR3 protein: CASSLVGREAFF. The CDR3 coding sequence is TGTGCCAGCAGCTTAGTCGGCAGGGAAGCTTTCTTT.

The rearrangement joins TRBV4-1 to TRBJ2-4; perhaps TRBD1 as D (5 bases). The V gene's germline CDR1 is MGHRA and CDR2 YSYEKL. This CDR3 is 15 amino acids long. The V and J ends lost 3 bases and 0 bases respectively, with 9 bases between them. This CDR3 is CASSHLQGAKNIQYF. The CDR3 region has the DNA TGCGCCAGCAGCCACCTCCAGGGAGCCAAAAACATTCAGTACTTC.

The chain employs TRBV6-2 or TRBV6-3 and TRBJ1-6, with no clear D. The CDR3 extends over 15 amino acids. Germline V lookup: CDR1 MNHEY, CDR2 SVGEGT. Trimming cost V 2 bases and J 7 bases, with 12 bases left between them. In DNA form, the CDR3 reads TGTGCCAGCAGTTACCAGCCTAGCTCGAATTCACCCCTCCACTTT. It is translated as CASSYQPSSNSPLHF.

The chain couples TRBV7-2 to TRBJ2-2, with D hard to call. This CDR3 spans 15 amino acids. Deletions cut 2 bases from V and 5 bases from J, with 12 bases between. The germline V gene encodes CDR1 SGHTA and CDR2 FQGNSA. The CDR3 reads CASSLKLSKTGELFF. The CDR3 coding sequence is TGTGCCAGCAGCTTAAAATTGTCTAAGACCGGGGAGCTGTTTTTT.

The chain couples TRBV7-2 to TRBJ2-1; 14 nucleotides line up with TRBD2. Germline CDR1 is SGHTA and CDR2 is FQGNSA. The CDR3 is made up of 17 amino acids. After removal of 5 bases from V and 10 bases from J, the junction contained 13 bases not matched to a gene. In DNA form, the CDR3 reads TGTGCCAGCAGCAAAGATCCGGGACTAGCGGGAGTAGGGGAGCAGTTCTTC. Its translation: CASSKDPGLAGVGEQFF.

The chain employs TRBV1 and TRBJ1-5. TRBV1 is a pseudogene locus. CDR3 length: 15 residues. CDR3 nucleotide sequence: TGCACCAGCAGCCAAGATTCGGCAGGCAATCAGCCCCAGCATTTT. It encodes CTSSQDSAGNQPQHF.

This clone was observed a handful of times. The chain couples TRBV27 to TRBJ1-2; D not resolved. This CDR3 spans 12 amino acids. V was cut by 8 bases and J by 5 bases, with 12 bases left in between. Germline V gives CDR1 MNHEY, CDR2 SMNVEV (reference sequence). CDR3 protein: CASGKGFYGYTF. CDR3 sequence (DNA): TGTGCCAGCGGGAAGGGATTTTATGGCTACACCTTC.

J is TRBJ2-2 and V is TRBV28; D is perhaps TRBD2 (6 bases). The germline CDR1 and CDR2 sequences are MDHEN and SYDVKM. There are 17 residues in the CDR3. Deletions cut 5 bases from V and 0 bases from J, with 16 bases between. The DNA for the CDR3 is TGTGCCAGCAGTGGGTTTCGAAGCGGGTCGAACACCGGGGAGCTGTTTTTT. It specifies CASSGFRSGSNTGELFF.

This clone came up many times. The chain has TRBV3-1 (or the pseudogene TRBV3-2) and TRBJ1-4, with D maybe TRBD1 (5 bases). The germline gives CDR1 LGHDT, CDR2 YNNKEL (reference sequence). CDR3 size: 12 residues. Trimming pared 2 bases from V and 10 bases from J, leaving 8 bases between. Here the CDR3 reads CASSQSQGKLFF. In nucleotides, the CDR3 is TGTGCCAGCAGCCAAAGCCAGGGAAAACTGTTTTTT.

This clone was seen more than once but under ten times. J is TRBJ1-2 and V is TRBV6-5, with D perhaps matching TRBD1 (6 bases). The length of the CDR3 is 14 residues. Germline V gene data show CDR1 as MNHEY and CDR2 as SVGAGI. V was pared by 4 bases and J by 12 bases, with 21 bases between. The CDR3 loop is CASSSSRRGVDNTF. CDR3 nucleotides: TGTGCCAGCAGTTCCTCGCGAAGGGGGGTCGACAACACCTTC.

The V and J genes are TRBV14 and TRBJ2-2; the match to TRBD2 covers 11 bases. The germline V gene has CDR1 SGHDN and CDR2 FVKESK. The CDR3 totals 17 residues. With V trimmed by 0 bases and J by 7 bases, 7 bases remained unmatched. CDR3 loop: CASSQDRRLAGGGELFF. In DNA form, the CDR3 reads TGTGCCAGCAGCCAAGACCGTCGTCTAGCGGGAGGCGGGGAGCTGTTTTTT.

This chain connects TRBV6-5 to TRBJ2-2, with D uncertain. The ends were cut back, 6 bases at V and 7 bases at J, with 18 bases in the middle. This CDR3 has 15 amino acids. CDR1 MNHEY and CDR2 SVGAGI come from the germline V gene. The CDR3 is CASSPPARVGGELFF. The DNA for the CDR3 is TGTGCCAGCAGCCCCCCGGCCCGGGTAGGCGGGGAGCTGTTTTTT.

Comments on this clone: Other nucleotide sequences in the sample specify the same CDR3. J is TRBJ2-1 and V is TRBV9; the D call may be TRBD1 or TRBD2 (5 bases each). V lost 0 bases and J lost 0, with 7 bases in between. Germline V CDR1 and CDR2: SGDLS, YYNGEE. This CDR3 comprises 15 residues. CDR3 sequence reads: CASSVGGGSYNEQFF. DNA of the CDR3: TGTGCCAGCAGCGTAGGTGGGGGCTCCTACAATGAGCAGTTCTTC.

The rearrangement links TRBV2 to TRBJ2-4, with D perhaps being TRBD1 or TRBD2 (5 bases each). Germline values: CDR1 SNHLY, CDR2 FYNNEI. This CDR3 is 16 amino acids long. V was trimmed by 4 bases and J by 1 base, leaving 14 bases between them. CDR3 sequence reads: CASSVNLGVAKNIQYF. The CDR3 DNA follows: TGTGCCAGCAGTGTAAACCTGGGGGTTGCCAAAAACATTCAGTACTTC.

CDR3 amino acids: CASSHGPRSYEQYF. The CDR3 nucleotides read TGTGCCAGCAGTCACGGGCCGCGAAGCTACGAGCAGTACTTC. The gene calls are TRBV27 and TRBJ2-7; D remains unclear. Germline V gene data show CDR1 as MNHEY and CDR2 as SMNVEV (reference sequence). Trimming shortened V by 5 bases and J by 3 bases, and 14 bases separated the two germline ends. CDR3 length: 14 residues.

The J gene is TRBJ1-2, the V gene TRBV27; D ambiguous. The CDR3 has 13 residues. Between the trimmed V and J ends, which lost 3 bases and 8 bases, there was a span of 13 bases. CDR1 is MNHEY and CDR2 is SMNVEV in the germline V gene (reference sequence). This chain's CDR3 is CASSFGVTGGYTF. The CDR3 bases are TGTGCCAGCAGTTTCGGCGTAACTGGCGGCTACACCTTC.

The V and J genes are TRBV7-2 and TRBJ2-2; D unresolved. Germline lookup yields CDR1 SGHTA and CDR2 FQGNSA. This CDR3 region has 15 residues. Trimming stripped 5 bases from V and 11 bases from J, with 21 bases between. The CDR3 DNA reads as TGTGCCAGCAGCGCAGGCAACTCCCCCCGCGGCGAGCTGTTTTTT. It is translated as CASSAGNSPRGELFF.

The CDR3 region has the DNA TGTGCCAGCAGAGGGGGAGTCGAAACGGGCCACGAGCAGTACTTC. It codes for CASRGGVETGHEQYF. The gene calls are TRBV7-9 and TRBJ2-7; possibly TRBD1 for D (6 bases). CDR1 and CDR2 from the germline V gene are SEHNR and FQNEAQ (reference sequence). Trimming removed 6 bases from V and 5 bases from J, with 20 bases in between. The CDR3 totals 15 residues.

This chain links TRBV3-1 (or the pseudogene TRBV3-2) with TRBJ1-1; possible D gene TRBD1, 6 bases. The CDR3 totals 15 residues. Trimming removed 7 bases at V and 4 bases at J, with 19 bases between. Germline V gene data show CDR1 as LGHDT and CDR2 as YNNKEL (reference sequence). The chain's CDR3 is CASNRGSGGGTEAFF. Written as DNA, the CDR3 is TGTGCCAGCAATAGGGGTTCGGGGGGCGGCACTGAAGCTTTCTTT.

The chain couples TRBV2 to TRBJ1-3; D possibly corresponds to TRBD1 (5 bases). There are 14 residues in the CDR3. Looked up from germline, CDR1 is SNHLY and CDR2 is FYNNEI. V was pared by 3 bases and J by 5 bases, with 11 bases between. CDR3 loop: CASSEGVQRNTIYF. In DNA, the CDR3 is TGTGCCAGCAGTGAGGGGGTCCAGAGAAACACCATATATTTT.

The rearrangement uses TRBV3-1 (or the pseudogene TRBV3-2) and TRBJ1-4, with D unresolved. The CDR3 sequence is 16 residues long. Trimming pared 2 bases from V and 0 bases from J, leaving 10 bases between. Germline V gene data show CDR1 as LGHDT and CDR2 as YNNKEL (reference sequence). In DNA form, the CDR3 reads TGTGCCAGCAGCCAAACCAAGTTTGCAACTAATGAAAAACTGTTTTTT. Amino acids: CASSQTKFATNEKLFF.

The chain couples TRBV28 to TRBJ2-1; possible D gene TRBD2, 5 bases. Germline lookup yields CDR1 MDHEN and CDR2 SYDVKM. V lost 5 bases and J 7 bases, leaving 9 bases between the germline ends. This CDR3 region has 12 residues. The CDR3 loop is CASSPPGNEQFF. The CDR3 bases are TGTGCCAGCAGTCCTCCGGGGAATGAGCAGTTCTTC.

This chain joins TRBV19 and TRBJ1-2; possibly TRBD1 for D (5 bases). The CDR3 has 14 amino acids. Germline V gene sequence: CDR1 LNHDA, CDR2 SQIVND (reference sequence). Trimming pared 3 bases from V and 3 bases from J, leaving 11 bases between. For the CDR3, the DNA is TGTGCCAGTAGTATCATAGGGGTCTACTATGGCTACACCTTC. Amino acid sequence: CASSIIGVYYGYTF.

The CDR3 bases are TGTGCCAGCAGCGTGCCTCAAGAGACCCAGTACTTC. Translation: CASSVPQETQYF. This rearrangement joins TRBV5-4 to TRBJ2-5, with no clear D. Deletions cut 4 bases from V and 2 bases from J, with 6 bases between. The CDR3 is 12 residues long. The germline V gene encodes CDR1 SGHNT and CDR2 YYREEE (reference sequence). The full variable domain, with the rest looked up from reference TRBV5-4 and TRBJ2-5, is ETGVTQSPTHLIKTRGQQVTLRCSSQSGHNTVSWYQQALGQGPQFIFQYYREEENGRGNFPPRFSGLQFPNYSSELNVNALELDDSALYLCASSVPQETQYFGPGTRLLVL.

The CDR3 loop reads CASSLALSDYGYTF. For the CDR3, the DNA is TGCGCCAGCAGCTTGGCTCTATCGGACTATGGCTACACCTTC. V usage is TRBV5-1 and J usage is TRBJ1-2; D call uncertain. CDR3 length equals 14 residues. V lost 0 bases to trimming and J lost 3 bases, with 9 bases between them. The germline CDR1 and CDR2 sequences are SGHRS and YFSETQ.

This chain uses TRBV19 with TRBJ2-7; D not resolved. The CDR3 loop spans 13 amino acids. V dropped 2 bases and J dropped 2 bases, with 7 bases sitting between them. Looked up from germline, CDR1 is LNHDA and CDR2 is SQIVND (reference sequence). CDR3 loop: CASSIQGTYEQYF. The CDR3 region has the DNA TGTGCCAGTAGTATACAAGGGACCTACGAGCAGTACTTC.

The gene calls are TRBV13 and TRBJ2-1, with D hard to call. The V gene lost 5 bases and the J gene lost 0 bases, with 11 bases spanning the gap. The CDR3 contains 15 residues. Germline loops: CDR1 PRHDT, CDR2 FYEKMQ (reference sequence). In nucleotides, the CDR3 is TGTGCCAGCAGCCCCGTTCCTAGCTCCTACAATGAGCAGTTCTTC. This translates into CASSPVPSSYNEQFF.

The rearrangement uses TRBV5-1 and TRBJ2-7; the match to TRBD2 covers 13 bases. V shed 7 bases and J 2 bases; nucleotides not matched to a gene: 0. This CDR3 is 13 amino acids long. CDR1 is SGHRS, CDR2 YFSETQ, per germline. In DNA form, the CDR3 reads TGCGCCAGCGGACTAGCGGGAGCCTACGAGCAGTACTTC. It yields the protein CASGLAGAYEQYF.

The chain links TRBV2 to TRBJ1-1; D perhaps matches TRBD1 (5 bases). The CDR3 runs to 15 residues. The V end lost 7 bases, the J end lost 1 base, and 16 bases lay between the germline ends. CDR1 is SNHLY and CDR2 is FYNNEI in the germline V gene. CDR3 sequence reads: CASTPGGVGNTEAFF. The CDR3, as DNA: TGTGCCAGCACCCCTGGGGGGGTCGGGAACACTGAAGCTTTCTTT.

The chain has TRBV14 and TRBJ1-1, with D possibly TRBD1 on 5 matching bases. CDR1 and CDR2 from the germline V gene are SGHDN and FVKESK. The CDR3 totals 16 residues. Trimming cost V 5 bases and J 1 base, with 17 bases left between them. The CDR3 reads CASSEGAGSWNTEAFF. The CDR3 coding sequence is TGTGCCAGCAGCGAAGGGGCGGGTTCATGGAACACTGAAGCTTTCTTT.